This TCR beta chain was sequenced for a study of T cells after yellow fever vaccination. Notes on the study in general: Most primary-vaccination clones recurred post-booster (nearly 98% CD4, about 87% CD8). The study found a weaker secondary response that peaked faster, day 5 versus 15.

The CDR3 covers 14 residues. Germline CDR1 is MNHEY and CDR2 is SMNVEV (reference sequence). The junction had 3 bases not matched to a gene; V was cut back by 5 bases and J by 4 bases. About this clonotype itself: Its target is not known.

Researchers made TCR cDNA using 5'RACE template switching, and this step added a universal primer site and UMIs. MiXCR was run by TCRdb on the 5' RACE reads, yielding one entry per CDR3 protein. Of 350,000 or so distinct CDR3 sequences detected, approximately 8% appear once; the ten largest clones hold 17%. This TCR derives from a young man who received the YFV17D yellow fever vaccine. This specimen consisted of PBMCs, obtained more than 35 days after the first yellow fever vaccination. The chain couples TRBV27 to TRBJ1-2; 11 nucleotides line up with TRBD1. CDR3 residues: CASSRDRGSYGYTF. The DNA for the CDR3 is TGTGCCAGCAGTCGGGACAGGGGGTCCTATGGCTACACCTTC.